These 27 T cell receptor beta chains were all obtained from the same sample, sequenced in a study of human T cells and chemical hapten exposure. TCRdb re-derived calls from the RACE reads in MiXCR, one entry per CDR3 protein. The data contain around 350,000 distinct CDR3 sequences, approximately 5% of them singletons. Regarding time point: pre-sensitization, week 0. This sample's treatment: therapeutic diphenylcyclopropenone sensitization with weekly scalp DPC. The sequencing used whole blood, collected in connection with sensitization to the hapten diphenylcyclopropenone (DPC). The receptors were gathered from a woman aged 18-29 years with alopecia areata. Some clones in this sample may be carry-over from other donors' samples.

This clonotype has a count of ten or more. The rearrangement joins TRBV7-2 to TRBJ2-3, with TRBD2 as a possible D gene (6 bases). This CDR3 spans 16 amino acids. Looked up from germline, CDR1 is SGHTA and CDR2 is FQGNSA. The V end lost 5 bases, the J end lost 6 bases, and 21 bases lay between the germline ends. The chain's CDR3 is CASSPQGAGLRDTQYF. The CDR3 DNA sequence: TGTGCCAGCAGCCCCCAAGGCGCGGGGCTTCGGGATACGCAGTATTTT.

The chain carries TRBV29-1 and TRBJ1-6; perhaps TRBD1 as D (5 bases). The CDR3 sequence is 16 residues long. Trimming took off 2 bases at V and 4 bases at J, with 15 bases between the two ends. CDR1 SQVTM and CDR2 ANQGSEA come from the germline V gene. CDR3 amino acids: CSVERGRKKYNSPLHF. The CDR3 DNA is TGCAGCGTTGAAAGGGGCAGGAAAAAGTATAATTCACCCCTCCACTTT.

This clonotype came up a few times. V is TRBV9 and J is TRBJ2-3, with D tentatively TRBD2 (5 bases). This CDR3 contains 18 residues. Trimming shortened V by 4 bases and J by 4 bases, and 25 bases separated the two germline ends. The germline CDR1 and CDR2 sequences are SGDLS and YYNGEE. The CDR3 DNA reads as TGTGCCAGCAGCCCGAGGGCGGATGACTTTTTGGGTCCAGATACGCAGTATTTT. It yields the protein CASSPRADDFLGPDTQYF. Complete variable domain (other parts from reference TRBV9 and TRBJ2-3): DSGVTQTPKHLITATGQRVTLRCSPRSGDLSVYWYQQSLDQGLQFLIQYYNGEERAKGNILERFSAQQFPDLHSELNLSSLELGDSALYFCASSPRADDFLGPDTQYFGPGTRLTVL.

Many counts were recorded for this clonotype. The chain combines TRBV7-2 with TRBJ2-2, with D hard to call. The germline gives CDR1 SGHTA, CDR2 FQGNSA. CDR3 size: 12 residues. Deletions cut 3 bases from V and 6 bases from J, with 5 bases between. CDR3 in amino acids: CASSLNAGELFF. The CDR3 DNA reads TGTGCCAGCAGCTTGAATGCCGGGGAGCTGTTTTTT.

The chain joins TRBV10-2 to TRBJ1-5, with 11 bases fitting TRBD1. The germline CDR1 and CDR2 sequences are WSHSY and SAAADI. The length of the CDR3 is 14 residues. Trimming cost V 4 bases and J 7 bases; bases outside gene matches: 3. CDR3 nucleotide sequence: TGCGCCAGCAGTGGGGACAGGGGGTGGCAGCCCCAGCATTTT. This codes for CASSGDRGWQPQHF.

The rearrangement uses TRBV2 and TRBJ2-1; maybe TRBD2 (6 bases). Germline values: CDR1 SNHLY, CDR2 FYNNEI. The CDR3 runs to 11 residues. Trimming took off 8 bases at V and 10 bases at J, with 12 bases between the two ends. CDR3 sequence reads: CASRGGTEQFF. CDR3 in DNA: TGTGCCAGCCGAGGCGGGACCGAGCAGTTCTTC. Complete variable domain (other parts from reference TRBV2 and TRBJ2-1): EPEVTQTPSHQVTQMGQEVILRCVPISNHLYFYWYRQILGQKVEFLVSFYNNEISEKSEIFDDQFSVERPDGSNFTLKIRSTKLEDSAMYFCASRGGTEQFFGPGTRLTVL.

The sample holds many counts of this clonotype. The V and J genes are TRBV7-8 and TRBJ2-6; D ambiguous. The length of the CDR3 is 15 residues. Germline V gene data show CDR1 as SGHVS and CDR2 as FQNEAQ. The ends were cut back, 5 bases at V and 5 bases at J, with 13 bases in the middle. As DNA, the CDR3 is TGTGCCAGCAGCCCGGTTCTGCTTCGGGCCAACGTCCTGACTTTC. Its protein product is CASSPVLLRANVLTF.

This clonotype showed up many times. V and J are TRBV6-2 or TRBV6-3 and TRBJ2-3, with 8 positions matching TRBD2. The CDR3 runs to 16 residues. Germline V lookup: CDR1 MNHEY, CDR2 SVGEGT. Trimming cost V 6 bases and J 2 bases; bases outside gene matches: 10. This CDR3 reads CASRDEAGGSTDTQYF. Written as DNA, the CDR3 is TGTGCCAGCAGGGACGAGGCGGGGGGTTCCACAGATACGCAGTATTTT.

The genes are TRBV9 and TRBJ1-6, with a weak D call TRBD1 (5 bases). Trimming removed 0 bases at V and 7 bases at J, with 17 bases between. Germline V gene lookup returns CDR1 SGDLS and CDR2 YYNGEE. CDR3 size: 17 residues. CDR3 in amino acids: CASSVDRKGQRNSPLHF. The DNA of the CDR3 is TGTGCCAGCAGCGTAGATCGGAAGGGGCAAAGAAATTCACCCCTCCACTTT.

This clonotype was counted many times. The chain has TRBV18 and TRBJ1-2; D not certain. With 2 bases removed from V and 4 bases from J, the gap between germline ends came to 8 bases. The germline V gene has CDR1 KGHSH and CDR2 LQKENI. The CDR3 loop spans 13 amino acids. The CDR3 here is CASSPDGPYGYTF. For the CDR3, the DNA is TGTGCCAGCTCACCAGACGGACCCTATGGCTACACCTTC.

This clonotype was observed at least ten times. The rearrangement joins TRBV12-3 or TRBV12-4 to TRBJ1-1, with TRBD1 identical over 8 bases. CDR3 length: 13 residues. Trimming removed 5 bases from V and 8 bases from J; junction bases left unmatched: 7. CDR3 in amino acids: CASSTGTGEEAFF. CDR3 DNA: TGTGCCAGCAGTACCGGGACAGGTGAAGAAGCTTTCTTT.

J is TRBJ2-3 and V is TRBV12-5; 10 positions agree with TRBD2. V dropped 5 bases and J dropped 4; count of bases not matched to a gene: 3. The length of the CDR3 is 14 residues. In germline, CDR1 is LGHNT, CDR2 FRNRAP. In nucleotides, the CDR3 is TGTGCTAGTGGTCCCGGACTAGCGGCAGATACGCAGTATTTT. As protein: CASGPGLAADTQYF.

This clonotype was seen more than once but under ten times. V and J are TRBV14 and TRBJ2-7; D is perhaps TRBD1 (6 bases). Trimming shortened V by 0 bases and J by 6 bases, and 6 bases separated the two germline ends. This CDR3 is 12 amino acids long. Per germline, CDR1 SGHDN and CDR2 FVKESK. In nucleotides, the CDR3 is TGTGCCAGCAGCCAAGAAGGGGGCGAGCAGTACTTC. Translated, it gives CASSQEGGEQYF.

The chain has TRBV11-1 and TRBJ2-1; unclear D gene. Germline CDR1 reads SGHAT; CDR2 reads FQDESV (reference sequence). The CDR3 extends over 12 amino acids. V was cut by 4 bases and J by 8 bases, with 9 bases left in between. DNA for the CDR3: TGTGCCAGCAGCTCGCTTCGGGATGAGCAGTTCTTC. It is translated as CASSSLRDEQFF.

This clonotype was observed many times. One end of the junction fails to match germline, which may point to a read error. CDR3 coding DNA: TGTGCCAGCAGTTTGGCCGGCGGCTACACCTTC. Translated, it gives CASSLAGGYTF. This chain uses TRBV5-4 with TRBJ1-2; D gene uncertain. There are 11 residues in the CDR3. Per the germline V gene, CDR1 is SGHNT and CDR2 is YYREEE (reference sequence).

This clonotype occurred a few times. An end of the junction does not agree with germline; a read error may underlie this. This chain connects TRBV6-5 to TRBJ2-3, with unresolved D. Looked up from germline, CDR1 is MNHEY and CDR2 is SVGAGI. The CDR3 consists of 11 residues. This chain's CDR3 is CVSSSTDTQYF. The CDR3 nucleotides are TGTGTCAGCTCTAGCACAGATACGCAGTATTTT.

The chain has TRBV10-3 and TRBJ1-2; D might be TRBD1 (6 bases). The length of the CDR3 is 16 residues. Trimming removed 0 bases from V and 8 bases from J, with 19 bases in between. The V gene's germline CDR1 is ENHRY and CDR2 SYGVKD. CDR3 sequence (DNA): TGTGCCATCAGTGAGTCGAATACGGCTCAGGGGAGGGGCTACACCTTC. It encodes CAISESNTAQGRGYTF.

V and J are TRBV5-4 and TRBJ2-3; D may be TRBD1 or TRBD2 (5 bases each). The CDR3 extends over 14 amino acids. Trimming took 4 bases from V and 7 from J, leaving 16 bases between them. Germline V gene lookup returns CDR1 SGHNT and CDR2 YYREEE (reference sequence). The CDR3, as DNA: TGTGCCAGCAGCGCCGCCGGGACCAGATATACGCAGTATTTT. This gives the protein CASSAAGTRYTQYF.

This clonotype was observed at least ten times. The chain employs TRBV28 and TRBJ1-5; no clear D. CDR1 is MDHEN, CDR2 SYDVKM, per germline. The CDR3 is made up of 16 amino acids. V lost 3 bases and J 0 bases, leaving 12 bases between the germline ends. For the CDR3, the DNA is TGTGCCAGCAGTTTTAGGACTGGTTTTAGCAATCAGCCCCAGCATTTT. Its translation: CASSFRTGFSNQPQHF. The entire variable domain, with the rest obtained from reference TRBV28 and TRBJ1-5, is as follows: DVKVTQSSRYLVKRTGEKVFLECVQDMDHENMFWYRQDPGLGLRLIYFSYDVKMKEKGDIPEGYSVSREKKERFSLILESASTNQTSMYLCASSFRTGFSNQPQHFGDGTRLSIL.

The table lists this clonotype with many counts. The chain is built from TRBV12-5 and TRBJ2-1; D is tentatively TRBD1 or TRBD2 (5 bases each). The CDR3 covers 16 residues. Germline CDR1 reads LGHNT; CDR2 reads FRNRAP. With 3 bases removed from V and 4 bases from J, the gap between germline ends came to 16 bases. The chain's CDR3 is CASGLWTGLLYNEQFF. Written as DNA, the CDR3 is TGTGCTAGTGGTTTATGGACGGGGCTCCTATACAATGAGCAGTTCTTC.

This chain joins TRBV20-1 and TRBJ2-7, with D tentatively TRBD2 (6 bases). V was pared by 6 bases and J by 0 bases, with 18 bases between. Germline CDR1 is DFQATT and CDR2 is SNEGSKA (reference sequence). This CDR3 is built from 15 residues. CDR3 nucleotides: TGCAGTGCCACGATGGGACTCCTCAGCTCCTACGAGCAGTACTTC. This sequence encodes CSATMGLLSSYEQYF.

The CDR3 here is CASSPSSQSHEQYF. CDR3 nucleotides: TGTGCCAGCAGCCCATCTTCCCAGTCCCACGAGCAGTACTTC. The chain is built from TRBV9 and TRBJ2-7; no reliable D call. Germline V gene lookup returns CDR1 SGDLS and CDR2 YYNGEE. The CDR3 consists of 14 residues. The V end was cut by 4 bases, the J end by 5 bases, with 16 bases between.

In its sample, this clonotype was seen a few times. The chain has TRBV3-1 and TRBJ1-1; D is ambiguous. The CDR3 spans 12 residues. V shed 6 bases and J shed 6 bases, with 11 bases lying between them. Germline V lookup: CDR1 LGHDT, CDR2 YNNKEL (reference sequence). CDR3 protein: CASRGRGSEAFF. The CDR3 nucleotides read TGTGCCAGCAGAGGGCGTGGGTCTGAAGCTTTCTTT.

The table lists this clonotype with many counts. The CDR3 reads CASRVKGLNTEAFF. As DNA, the CDR3 is TGTGCCAGCAGAGTGAAGGGTTTGAACACTGAAGCTTTCTTT. The J gene is TRBJ1-1, the V gene TRBV6-2 or TRBV6-3, with D unclear. V lost 6 bases and J lost 0, with 11 bases in between. This CDR3 is built from 14 residues. Germline V gene data show CDR1 as MNHEY and CDR2 as SVGEGT.

In its sample, this clonotype was seen many times. The chain has TRBV7-9 and TRBJ1-1, with D hard to call. CDR1 and CDR2 (germline): SEHNR, FQNEAQ (reference sequence). V lost 5 bases, J lost 1 base, and 5 bases lay in between. The length of the CDR3 is 12 residues. As DNA, the CDR3 is TGTGCCAGCAGCCCCCCGAACACTGAAGCTTTCTTT. It is translated as CASSPPNTEAFF.

This clonotype was detected only a few times. The V gene is TRBV6-2 or TRBV6-3, the J gene TRBJ1-4, with D unresolved. The CDR3 runs 16 residues. Trimming removed 5 bases from V and 7 bases from J, with 20 bases in between. Germline values: CDR1 MNHEY, CDR2 SVGEGT. The CDR3, as DNA: TGTGCCAGCAGTCCCCTTCTTCCGGGTCTATCTGAAAAACTGTTTTTT. Its protein product is CASSPLLPGLSEKLFF.

This clonotype was counted a few times. The V gene is TRBV6-1, the J gene TRBJ2-7; either TRBD1 or TRBD2 may supply D (7 bases each). The germline gives CDR1 MNHNS, CDR2 SASEGT. CDR3 length equals 17 residues. V was shortened by 0 bases and J by 4 bases, with 19 bases between the two germline ends. The CDR3 loop reads CASSEAPPAGGGYEQYF. CDR3 sequence (DNA): TGTGCCAGCAGTGAAGCTCCCCCGGCAGGGGGGGGGTACGAGCAGTACTTC.